The entry that follows covers one T cell receptor (beta chain) sequence. No antigen is known for it. Nothing much larger sits one base from this clone, and base qualities are not available. The CDR1 and CDR2 encoded by the germline V gene are MNHEY and SVGAGI. Clipping removes 6 bases from V and 8 bases from J, with 11 as the unmatched junction base count. From cysteine to phenylalanine, the CDR3 is 15 amino acids long. The only DNA kept is the CDR3, 45 bases in frame from the first base. TCR beta CDR3 regions were amplified from genomic DNA with the immunoSEQ assay, a bias-controlled multiplex PCR using V- and J-specific primers. A proprietary barcode and Illumina adapter sequences were added to the CDR3 amplicons in a second PCR step. An Illumina MiSeq instrument was used to sequence the CDR3 libraries. The paper's data handling went like this. Export and quality control were performed with immunoSEQ Analyzer 3.0, and downstream analyses were performed with R Bioconductor and Immunarch. Repertoire metrics were calculated using only productive rearrangements within the normalized downsampled data set. Pathologically expanded clonotypes were defined as those larger than 5 templates in the normalized cohort. The Inverse Simpson Index was used to measure repertoire diversity. CMV-specificity analyses were carried out on the non-normalized data set to capture all clonotypes. Imported from immuneACCESS, the table was reduced by TCRdb to in-frame sequences with V and J called. These copies leave out some clones; in studies compared against another copy, an unresolved V gene accounts for under half, and the cause of the remainder is not known. The V and J calls and the clone size are those of that table, but D and trimming were determined from the DNA. Within this sample are roughly 11,000 clones, with 80% to 90% of them counted one time only. The top ten clonotypes cover less than 20% of the sample.

The time point label on this specimen signifies: 100 days after allo-HCT. Blood from recipients was drawn roughly 28 days before transplant, then again at days 30, 100 and 180 after transplant. Nuclei Lysis Solution was used to extract genomic DNA from fresh or cryopreserved unfractionated peripheral blood mononuclear cells. This record belongs to a study of T cell clonotyping in hematopoietic cell transplantation (dated by TCRdb to about 2021). As for the study more broadly: In the study, 150 or so blood samples were gathered from roughly 33 consecutive transplant recipients and their related donors. Recruitment of patients was conducted between late 2015 and January 2017, and follow-up was continued until September 2020 or death. The paper's findings and limits, for the study overall: Overlap with donor repertoires was found for only a small fraction of recipient repertoires, with over 95% found to appear de novo at the given depth. After transplant, TCR diversity in recipients dropped, and pathologically expanded clonotypes increased progressively from day 30 to day 180. Inverse Simpson Index values from donors and from recipients before transplant predicted broader TCR repertoire diversity after transplant. The sample size was limited, and because cells were not sorted, the contributions of CD4 and CD8 repertoires could not be separated.

This TCR came from a female patient in her sixties who had an allogeneic stem cell transplant from an unrelated donor, so the T cells may come from the graft donor. Some clones in this sample may be carry-over from other donors' samples. Sequenced here: PBMCs, sampled 100 days after allogeneic stem cell transplant. The sequence joins TRBV6-5 to TRBJ1-4, and 8 bases in between align with TRBD1. The encoded CDR3 is CASSPDRGGGEKLFF. The DNA is as follows: TGTGCCAGCAGCCCTGACAGGGGAGGCGGGGAAAAACTGTTTTTT.